One and the same sample provided the 6 T cell receptor beta chains below, sequenced in a study of blood T cell repertoires in COVID-19. The assay was immunoSEQ multiplex PCR, and TCRdb's table has in-frame clones only and misses some. The table shows about 440,000 clones, with roughly 87% occurring only once. Sequenced: PBMCs or T cells enriched from blood (not recorded which). The receptors originated from a man between 18 and 35 years old who had recovered from COVID-19.

The genes are TRBV19 and TRBJ1-1; D call uncertain. In germline, CDR1 is LNHDA, CDR2 SQIVND (reference sequence). Trimming took off 0 bases at V and 5 bases at J, with 13 bases between the two ends. The length of the CDR3 is 15 residues. CDR3 protein: CASSIEPLSLTEAFF. In nucleotides, the CDR3 is TGTGCCAGTAGTATAGAACCTCTATCATTGACTGAAGCTTTCTTT.

The chain uses TRBV19 and TRBJ2-7; maybe TRBD2 (6 bases). V lost 6 bases and J lost 2, with 14 bases in between. The germline CDR1 and CDR2 sequences are LNHDA and SQIVND (reference sequence). This CDR3 contains 14 residues. Here the CDR3 reads CASSPGVDAYEQYF. The DNA for the CDR3 is TGTGCCAGTAGCCCGGGGGTGGATGCCTACGAGCAGTACTTC.

The rearrangement links TRBV6-4 to TRBJ2-1; tentatively, D is TRBD1 (5 bases). Germline loops: CDR1 MRHNA, CDR2 SNTAGT. The length of the CDR3 is 13 residues. V gave up 4 bases and J gave up 7 bases, with 11 bases separating them. CDR3 residues: CASSGGSNNEQFF. DNA of the CDR3: TGTGCCAGCAGTGGGGGCTCTAATAATGAGCAGTTCTTC.

The chain recombines TRBV2 with TRBJ2-1, with D possibly matching TRBD2 (7 bases). V was shortened by 8 bases and J by 8 bases, with 19 bases between the two germline ends. The CDR3 totals 14 residues. CDR1 is SNHLY and CDR2 is FYNNEI in the germline V gene. The CDR3 DNA is TGTGCCAGCCTAAGGGAGGGGGTCGGGTATGAGCAGTTCTTC. Translated: CASLREGVGYEQFF.

This chain connects TRBV5-4 to TRBJ1-1, with D hard to call. The ends were cut back, 0 bases at V and 1 base at J, with 4 bases in the middle. Germline CDR1 and CDR2: SGHNT and YYREEE (reference sequence). CDR3 size: 13 residues. The CDR3 DNA reads TGTGCCAGCAGCTTGGTTAGGAACACTGAAGCTTTCTTT. Translated, it gives CASSLVRNTEAFF.

The chain has TRBV11-3 and TRBJ2-1; D is perhaps TRBD2 (6 bases). V shed 2 bases and J shed 9 bases, with 14 bases lying between them. CDR3 length: 14 amino acids. Germline values: CDR1 SGHNT, CDR2 YENEEA. Written as DNA, the CDR3 is TGTGCCAGCAGCTTACGCGGGGCCCCTGCTGAGCAGTTCTTC. This sequence encodes CASSLRGAPAEQFF.